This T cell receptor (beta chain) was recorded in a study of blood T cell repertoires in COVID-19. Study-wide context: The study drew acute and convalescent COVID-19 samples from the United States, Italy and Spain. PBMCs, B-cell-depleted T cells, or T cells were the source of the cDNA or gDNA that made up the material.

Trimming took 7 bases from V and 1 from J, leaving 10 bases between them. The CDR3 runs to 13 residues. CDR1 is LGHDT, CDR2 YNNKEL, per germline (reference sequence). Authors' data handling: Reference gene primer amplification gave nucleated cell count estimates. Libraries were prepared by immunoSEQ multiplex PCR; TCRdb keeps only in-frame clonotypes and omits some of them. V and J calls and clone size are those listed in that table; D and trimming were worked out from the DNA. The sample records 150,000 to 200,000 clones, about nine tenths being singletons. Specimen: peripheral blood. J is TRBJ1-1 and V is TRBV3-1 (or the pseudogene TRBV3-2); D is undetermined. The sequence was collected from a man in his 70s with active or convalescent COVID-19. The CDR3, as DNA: TGTGCCAGCAAACGCGGCCCGAACACTGAAGCTTTCTTT. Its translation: CASKRGPNTEAFF.